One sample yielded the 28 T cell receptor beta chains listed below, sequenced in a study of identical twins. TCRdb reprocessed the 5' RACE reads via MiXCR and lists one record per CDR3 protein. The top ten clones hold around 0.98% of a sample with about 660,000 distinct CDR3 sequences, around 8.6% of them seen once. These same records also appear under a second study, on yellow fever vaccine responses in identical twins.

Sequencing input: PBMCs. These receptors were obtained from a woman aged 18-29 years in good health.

The CDR3 loop is CASGKGLAGVVETQYF. Written as DNA, the CDR3 is TGTGCCAGCGGAAAGGGACTAGCGGGAGTGGTAGAGACCCAGTACTTC. V and J are TRBV11-2 and TRBJ2-5, with 14 bases lining up with TRBD2. V shed 8 bases, J shed 4 bases, and the junction held 9 bases outside the gene matches. CDR3 size: 16 residues. CDR1 is SGHAT, CDR2 FQNNGV, per germline.

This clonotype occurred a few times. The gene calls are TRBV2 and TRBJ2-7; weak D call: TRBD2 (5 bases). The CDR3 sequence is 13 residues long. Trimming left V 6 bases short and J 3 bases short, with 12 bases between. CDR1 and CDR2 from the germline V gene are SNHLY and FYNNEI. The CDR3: CASRASGYYEQYF. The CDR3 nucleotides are TGTGCCAGCAGAGCCTCGGGATACTACGAGCAGTACTTC.

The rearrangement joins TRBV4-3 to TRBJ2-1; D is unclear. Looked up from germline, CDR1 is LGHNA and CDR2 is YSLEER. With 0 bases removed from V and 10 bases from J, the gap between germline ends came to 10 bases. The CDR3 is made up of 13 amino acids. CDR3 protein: CASSQDRAREQFF. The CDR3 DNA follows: TGCGCCAGCAGCCAAGATCGGGCTAGGGAGCAGTTCTTC.

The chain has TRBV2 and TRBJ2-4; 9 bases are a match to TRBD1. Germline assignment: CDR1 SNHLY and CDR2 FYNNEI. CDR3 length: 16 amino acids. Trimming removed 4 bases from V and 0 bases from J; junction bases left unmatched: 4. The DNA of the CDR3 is TGTGCCAGCAGTGTCGGGACAGGGATAGCCAAAAACATTCAGTACTTC. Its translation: CASSVGTGIAKNIQYF. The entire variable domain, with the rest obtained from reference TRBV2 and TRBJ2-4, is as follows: EPEVTQTPSHQVTQMGQEVILRCVPISNHLYFYWYRQILGQKVEFLVSFYNNEISEKSEIFDDQFSVERPDGSNFTLKIRSTKLEDSAMYFCASSVGTGIAKNIQYFGAGTRLSVL.

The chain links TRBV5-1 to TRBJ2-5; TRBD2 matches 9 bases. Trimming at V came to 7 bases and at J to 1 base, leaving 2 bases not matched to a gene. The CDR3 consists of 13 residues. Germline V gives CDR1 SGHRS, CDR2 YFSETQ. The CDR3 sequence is CASGRGGQETQYF. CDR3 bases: TGCGCCAGCGGGCGGGGGGGCCAAGAGACCCAGTACTTC.

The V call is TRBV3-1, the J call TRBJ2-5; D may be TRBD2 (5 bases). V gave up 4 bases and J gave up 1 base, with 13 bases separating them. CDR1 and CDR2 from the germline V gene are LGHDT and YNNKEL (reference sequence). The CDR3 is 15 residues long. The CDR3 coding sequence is TGTGCCAGCAGCCCTCACTCGGAGGCCCAAGAGACCCAGTACTTC. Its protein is CASSPHSEAQETQYF.

The CDR3 sequence is CASSYPRVIHTGELFF. CDR3 nucleotide sequence: TGTGCCAGCAGTTATCCTCGTGTTATCCACACCGGGGAGCTGTTTTTT. The V call is TRBV6-2 or TRBV6-3, the J call TRBJ2-2, with D uncertain. The CDR3 contains 16 residues. Germline values: CDR1 MNHEY, CDR2 SVGEGT. V was trimmed by 3 bases and J by 3 bases, leaving 14 bases between them.

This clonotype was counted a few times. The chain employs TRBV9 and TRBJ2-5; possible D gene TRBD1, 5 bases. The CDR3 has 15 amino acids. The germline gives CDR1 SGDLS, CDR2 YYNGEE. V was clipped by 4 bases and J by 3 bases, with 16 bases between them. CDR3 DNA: TGTGCCAGCAGCCTGCGTGAGACAGCAAAAGAGACCCAGTACTTC. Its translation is CASSLRETAKETQYF.

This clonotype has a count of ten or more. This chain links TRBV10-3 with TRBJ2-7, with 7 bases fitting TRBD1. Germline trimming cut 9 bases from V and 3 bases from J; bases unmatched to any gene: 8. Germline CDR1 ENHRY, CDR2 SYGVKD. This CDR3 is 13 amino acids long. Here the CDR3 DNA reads TGTGCCATTTCCCCGGGACAGAACTACGAGCAGTACTTC. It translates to CAISPGQNYEQYF.

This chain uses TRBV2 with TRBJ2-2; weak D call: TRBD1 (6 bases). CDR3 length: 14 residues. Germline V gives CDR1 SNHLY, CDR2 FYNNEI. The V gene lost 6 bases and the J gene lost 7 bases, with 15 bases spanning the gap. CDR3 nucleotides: TGTGCCAGCAGCGCCGCACCAGGGGTCGGGGAGCTGTTTTTT. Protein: CASSAAPGVGELFF.

The CDR3 loop reads CASSRGRESYEQYF. CDR3 nucleotides: TGTGCCAGCAGCCGGGGCAGGGAATCCTACGAGCAGTACTTC. This chain joins TRBV3-1 and TRBJ2-7, with D possibly matching TRBD1 (5 bases). CDR3 length: 14 amino acids. The germline CDR1 and CDR2 sequences are LGHDT and YNNKEL (reference sequence). The V gene lost 4 bases and the J gene lost 1 base, with 11 bases spanning the gap.

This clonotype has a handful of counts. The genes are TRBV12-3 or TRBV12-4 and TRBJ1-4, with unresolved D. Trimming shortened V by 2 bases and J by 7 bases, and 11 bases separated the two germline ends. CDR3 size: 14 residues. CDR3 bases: TGTGCCAGCAGTTTAAGTCTGACGTTTGAAAAACTGTTTTTT. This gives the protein CASSLSLTFEKLFF.

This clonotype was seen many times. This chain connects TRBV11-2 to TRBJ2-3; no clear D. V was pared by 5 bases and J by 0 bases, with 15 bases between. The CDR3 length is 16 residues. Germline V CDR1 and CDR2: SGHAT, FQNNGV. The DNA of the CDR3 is TGTGCCAGCAGCCTGGGTGACCACTTTAGCACAGATACGCAGTATTTT. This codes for CASSLGDHFSTDTQYF.

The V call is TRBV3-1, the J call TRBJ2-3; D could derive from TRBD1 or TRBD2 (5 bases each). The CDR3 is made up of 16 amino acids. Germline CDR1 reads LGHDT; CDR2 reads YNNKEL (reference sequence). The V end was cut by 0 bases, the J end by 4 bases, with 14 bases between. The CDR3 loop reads CASSQDRGDPPDTQYF. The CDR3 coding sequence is TGTGCCAGCAGCCAAGATCGAGGGGACCCCCCAGATACGCAGTATTTT.

CDR3 coding DNA: TGTGCCAGCAGCTCACCGACAGGGTCTAGCTATGGCTACACCTTC. This gives the protein CASSSPTGSSYGYTF. The J gene is TRBJ1-2, the V gene TRBV5-6; 7 nucleotides line up with TRBD1. V was pared by 3 bases and J by 4 bases, with 9 bases of the junction left unmatched. Germline assignment: CDR1 SGHDT and CDR2 YYEEEE. There are 15 residues in the CDR3.

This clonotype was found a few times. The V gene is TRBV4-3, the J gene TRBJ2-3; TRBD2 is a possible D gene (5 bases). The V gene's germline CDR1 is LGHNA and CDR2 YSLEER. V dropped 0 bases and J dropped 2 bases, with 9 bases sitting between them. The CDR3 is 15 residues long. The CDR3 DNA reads TGCGCCAGCAGCCAAGATCCCCGGGACACAGATACGCAGTATTTT. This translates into CASSQDPRDTDTQYF.

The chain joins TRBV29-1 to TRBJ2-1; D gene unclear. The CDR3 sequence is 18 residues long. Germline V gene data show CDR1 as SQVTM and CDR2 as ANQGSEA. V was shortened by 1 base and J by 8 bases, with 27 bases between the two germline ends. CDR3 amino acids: CSVEGARSAHLGIYEQFF. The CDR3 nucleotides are TGCAGCGTTGAAGGAGCAAGGAGTGCTCACTTAGGGATCTATGAGCAGTTCTTC.

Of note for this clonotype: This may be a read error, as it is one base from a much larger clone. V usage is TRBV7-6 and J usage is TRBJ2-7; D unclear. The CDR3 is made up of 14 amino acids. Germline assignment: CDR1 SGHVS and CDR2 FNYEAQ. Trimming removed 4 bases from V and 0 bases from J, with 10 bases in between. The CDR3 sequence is CASSSSFSSYEQYF. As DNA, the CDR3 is TGTGCCAGCAGCTCCTCTTTCAGCTCCTACGAGCAGTACTTC.

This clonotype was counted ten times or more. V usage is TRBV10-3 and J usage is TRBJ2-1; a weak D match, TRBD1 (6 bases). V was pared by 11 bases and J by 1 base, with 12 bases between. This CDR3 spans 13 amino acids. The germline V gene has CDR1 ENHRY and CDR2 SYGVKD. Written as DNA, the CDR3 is TGTGCCCTCCGGGACACATCCTACAATGAGCAGTTCTTC. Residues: CALRDTSYNEQFF.

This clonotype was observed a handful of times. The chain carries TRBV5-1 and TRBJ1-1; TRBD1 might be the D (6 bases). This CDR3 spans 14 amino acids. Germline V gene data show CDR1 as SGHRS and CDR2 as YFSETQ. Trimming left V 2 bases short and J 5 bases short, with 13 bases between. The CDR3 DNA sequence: TGCGCCAGCAGCTTAGCGGGGGCGAGGACTGAAGCTTTCTTT. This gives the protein CASSLAGARTEAFF. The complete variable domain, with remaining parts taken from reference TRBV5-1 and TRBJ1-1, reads KAGVTQTPRYLIKTRGQQVTLSCSPISGHRSVSWYQQTPGQGLQFLFEYFSETQRNKGNFPGRFSGRQFSNSRSEMNVSTLELGDSALYLCASSLAGARTEAFFGQGTRLTVV.

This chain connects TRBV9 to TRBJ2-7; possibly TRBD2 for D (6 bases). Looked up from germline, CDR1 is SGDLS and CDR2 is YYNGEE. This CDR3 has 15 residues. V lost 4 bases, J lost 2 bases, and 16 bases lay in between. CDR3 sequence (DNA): TGTGCCAGCAGCCTTAGTTGGAGGGGTCCCTACGAGCAGTACTTC. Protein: CASSLSWRGPYEQYF.

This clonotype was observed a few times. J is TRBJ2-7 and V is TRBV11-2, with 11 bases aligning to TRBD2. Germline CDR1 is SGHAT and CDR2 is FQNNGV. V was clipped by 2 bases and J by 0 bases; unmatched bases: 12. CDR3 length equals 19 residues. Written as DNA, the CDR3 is TGTGCCAGCAGCTTAAATTACCCTAGCGGGAGGACTAGCTCCTACGAGCAGTACTTC. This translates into CASSLNYPSGRTSSYEQYF.

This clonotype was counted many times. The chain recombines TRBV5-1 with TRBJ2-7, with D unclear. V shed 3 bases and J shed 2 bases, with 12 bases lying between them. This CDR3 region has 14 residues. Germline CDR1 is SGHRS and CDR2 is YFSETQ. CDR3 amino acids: CASSYPTVTYEQYF. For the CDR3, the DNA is TGCGCCAGCAGCTATCCGACGGTTACCTACGAGCAGTACTTC.

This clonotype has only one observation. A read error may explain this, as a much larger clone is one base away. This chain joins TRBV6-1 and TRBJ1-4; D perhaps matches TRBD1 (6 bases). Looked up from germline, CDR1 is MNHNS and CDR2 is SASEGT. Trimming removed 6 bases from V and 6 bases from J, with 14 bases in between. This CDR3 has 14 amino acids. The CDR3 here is CASRLWGAYEKLFF. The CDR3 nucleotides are TGTGCCAGCAGGCTTTGGGGGGCGTATGAAAAACTGTTTTTT.

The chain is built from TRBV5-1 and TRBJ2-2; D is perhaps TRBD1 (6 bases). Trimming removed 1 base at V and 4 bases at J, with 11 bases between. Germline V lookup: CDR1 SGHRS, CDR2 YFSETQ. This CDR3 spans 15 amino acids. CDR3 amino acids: CASSLTQGGTGELFF. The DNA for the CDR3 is TGCGCCAGCAGCTTGACACAGGGTGGCACCGGGGAGCTGTTTTTT.

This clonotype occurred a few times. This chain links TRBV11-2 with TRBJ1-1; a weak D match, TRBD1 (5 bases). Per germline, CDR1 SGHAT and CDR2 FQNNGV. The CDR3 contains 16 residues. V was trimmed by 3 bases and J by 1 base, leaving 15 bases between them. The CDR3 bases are TGTGCCAGCAGCTTTTTCCCGGGGCGGGGGAACACTGAAGCTTTCTTT. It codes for CASSFFPGRGNTEAFF.

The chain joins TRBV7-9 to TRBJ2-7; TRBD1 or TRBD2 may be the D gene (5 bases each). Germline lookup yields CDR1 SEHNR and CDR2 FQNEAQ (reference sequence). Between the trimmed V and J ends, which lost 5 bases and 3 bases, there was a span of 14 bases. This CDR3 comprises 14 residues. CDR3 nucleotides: TGTGCCAGCAGCGGAGGACAATCCAACTACGAGCAGTACTTC. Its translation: CASSGGQSNYEQYF.

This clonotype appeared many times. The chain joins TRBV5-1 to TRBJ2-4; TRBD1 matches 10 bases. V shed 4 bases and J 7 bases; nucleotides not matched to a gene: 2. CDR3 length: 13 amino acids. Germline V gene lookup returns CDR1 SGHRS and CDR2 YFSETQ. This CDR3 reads CASSEGQGNIQYF. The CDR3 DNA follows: TGCGCCAGCAGCGAGGGACAGGGGAACATTCAGTACTTC.